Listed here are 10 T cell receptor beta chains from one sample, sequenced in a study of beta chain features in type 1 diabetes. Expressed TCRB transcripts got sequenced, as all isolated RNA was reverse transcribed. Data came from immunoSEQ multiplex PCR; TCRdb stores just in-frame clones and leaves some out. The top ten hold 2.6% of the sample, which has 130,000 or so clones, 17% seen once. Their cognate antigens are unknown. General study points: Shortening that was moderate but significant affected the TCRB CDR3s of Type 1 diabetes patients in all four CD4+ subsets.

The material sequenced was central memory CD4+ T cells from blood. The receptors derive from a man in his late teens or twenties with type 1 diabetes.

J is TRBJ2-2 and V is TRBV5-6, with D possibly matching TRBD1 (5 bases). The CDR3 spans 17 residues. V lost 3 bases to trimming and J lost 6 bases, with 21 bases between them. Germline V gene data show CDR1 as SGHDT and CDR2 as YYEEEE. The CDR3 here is CASSSVLRTGEAGELFF. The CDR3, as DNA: TGTGCCAGCAGCTCCGTGTTGCGCACAGGAGAGGCCGGGGAGCTGTTTTTT.

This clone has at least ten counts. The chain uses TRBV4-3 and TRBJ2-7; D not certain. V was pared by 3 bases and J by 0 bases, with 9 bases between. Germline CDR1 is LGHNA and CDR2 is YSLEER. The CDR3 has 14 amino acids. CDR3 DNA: TGCGCCAGCAGCCAGATCACACACTCCTACGAGCAGTACTTC. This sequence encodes CASSQITHSYEQYF.

The CDR3 coding sequence is TGTGCCAGCAGTGTAACAGGGGGGGTTAATTCACCCCTCCACTTT. Translating it yields CASSVTGGVNSPLHF. The chain is built from TRBV25-1 and TRBJ1-6, with 8 nucleotides matching TRBD1. CDR3 length: 15 amino acids. The V and J ends lost 4 bases and 6 bases, in that order; junction bases with no gene match: 5. CDR1 is MGHDK and CDR2 is SYGVNS in the germline V gene.

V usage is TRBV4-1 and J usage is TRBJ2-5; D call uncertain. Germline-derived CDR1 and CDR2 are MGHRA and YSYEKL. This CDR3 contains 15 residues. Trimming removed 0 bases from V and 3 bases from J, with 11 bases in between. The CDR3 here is CASSQDSRLEETQYF. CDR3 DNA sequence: TGCGCCAGCAGCCAAGATAGTCGGCTAGAAGAGACCCAGTACTTC.

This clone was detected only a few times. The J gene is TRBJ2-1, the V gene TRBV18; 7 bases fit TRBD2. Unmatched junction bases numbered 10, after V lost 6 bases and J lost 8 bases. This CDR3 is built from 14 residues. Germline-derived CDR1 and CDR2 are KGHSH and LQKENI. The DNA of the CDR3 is TGTGCCAGCTCCCCTCGGGGGGAAGAGGATGAGCAGTTCTTC. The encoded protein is CASSPRGEEDEQFF.

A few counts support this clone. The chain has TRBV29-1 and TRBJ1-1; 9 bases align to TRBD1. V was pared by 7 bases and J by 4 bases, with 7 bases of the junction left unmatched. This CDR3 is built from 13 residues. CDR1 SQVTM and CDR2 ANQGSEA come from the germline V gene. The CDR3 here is CSASTGGGTEAFF. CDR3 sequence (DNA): TGCAGCGCATCGACAGGGGGAGGCACTGAAGCTTTCTTT.

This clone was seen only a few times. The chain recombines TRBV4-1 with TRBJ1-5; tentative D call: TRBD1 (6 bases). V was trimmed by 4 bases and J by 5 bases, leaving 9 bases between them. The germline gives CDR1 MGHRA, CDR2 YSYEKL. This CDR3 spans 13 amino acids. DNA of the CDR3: TGCGCCAGCAGCCTGGACAGTTATCAGCCCCAGCATTTT. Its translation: CASSLDSYQPQHF.

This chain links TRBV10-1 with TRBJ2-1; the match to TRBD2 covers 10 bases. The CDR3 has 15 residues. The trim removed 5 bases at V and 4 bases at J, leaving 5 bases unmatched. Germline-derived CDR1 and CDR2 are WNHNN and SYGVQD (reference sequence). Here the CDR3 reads CASSYGTSEYNEQFF. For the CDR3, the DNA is TGCGCCAGCAGTTACGGGACTAGCGAATACAATGAGCAGTTCTTC.

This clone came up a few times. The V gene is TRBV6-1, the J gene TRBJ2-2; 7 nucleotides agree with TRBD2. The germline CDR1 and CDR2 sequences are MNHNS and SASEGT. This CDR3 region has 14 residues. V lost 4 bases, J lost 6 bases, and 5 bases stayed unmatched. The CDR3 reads CASSARTRAGELFF. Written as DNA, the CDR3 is TGTGCCAGCAGTGCTAGGACTAGGGCCGGGGAGCTGTTTTTT.

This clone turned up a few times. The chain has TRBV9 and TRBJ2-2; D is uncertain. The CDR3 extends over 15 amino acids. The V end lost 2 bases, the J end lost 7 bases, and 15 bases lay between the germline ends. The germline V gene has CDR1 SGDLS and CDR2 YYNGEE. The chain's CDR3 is CASSVGNWIDGELFF. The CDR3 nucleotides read TGTGCCAGCAGCGTTGGCAATTGGATAGACGGGGAGCTGTTTTTT.